Below, 3 T cell receptor beta chains from the same sample are listed, as sequenced in a study of T cells after yellow fever vaccination. TCRdb called the 5' RACE reads again in MiXCR, with one record for every CDR3 protein. Counted here are under 200,000 distinct CDR3 sequences, approximately 6.8% occurring once; the ten biggest clones make up under 3%. The starting material was CD4+ T cells sorted from PBMCs, obtained 5 to 6 days after the first yellow fever vaccination. These receptors came from a man between 18 and 35 years old who received the YFV17D yellow fever vaccine.

This clonotype was seen repeatedly, ten times or more. The chain has TRBV5-4 and TRBJ1-1, with a possible D match to TRBD1 (6 bases). The CDR3 extends over 14 amino acids. Trimming stripped 4 bases from V and 7 bases from J, with 17 bases between. Germline loops: CDR1 SGHNT, CDR2 YYREEE (reference sequence). In nucleotides, the CDR3 is TGTGCCAGCAGCCCTTCTGGGACAAACCTTGAAGCTTTCTTT. This encodes CASSPSGTNLEAFF.

This clonotype was counted at least ten times. This chain connects TRBV30 to TRBJ2-5, with 7 bases aligning to TRBD1. Germline CDR1 reads GTSNPN; CDR2 reads SVGIG (reference sequence). J was trimmed by 7 bases and V by 2 bases; bases with no gene match: 13. The CDR3 covers 15 residues. The CDR3 coding sequence is TGTGCCTGGAGTCCTAAGACAGGGCCGGTTGCGACCCAGTACTTC. It yields the protein CAWSPKTGPVATQYF. Full variable domain (rest looked up from reference TRBV30 and TRBJ2-5): SQTIHQWPATLVQPVGSPLSLECTVEGTSNPNLYWYRQAAGRGLQLLFYSVGIGQISSEVPQNLSASRPQDRQFILSSKKLLLSDSGFYLCAWSPKTGPVATQYFGPGTRLLVL.

The sample holds many counts of this clonotype. At one end, the junction sequence differs from germline, possibly due to a read error. J is TRBJ2-5 and V is TRBV5-1, with TRBD1 as a possible D gene (5 bases). This CDR3 has 12 residues. The germline CDR1 and CDR2 sequences are SGHRS and YFSETQ. The CDR3 DNA sequence: TGCGCCAGCAGCCACACACTGGACACGATTGTCTTC. It translates to CASSHTLDTIVF.